What follows describes a single TCR beta chain. The CDR3 spans 15 residues. In germline, CDR1 is SGHRS, CDR2 YFSETQ. Trimming at V came to 4 bases and at J to 2 bases, leaving 8 bases not matched to a gene. This table comes from immunoSEQ multiplex PCR, and its TCRdb copy is limited to in-frame clones, with some not included. The sample contains roughly 100,000 clones, roughly nine tenths of which appear only once. These data are taken from a study of T cell changes during pregnancy in multiple sclerosis. The chain uses TRBV5-1 and TRBJ2-5; 7 bases are a match to TRBD1. Specimen: peripheral blood, collected before pregnancy. The clonotype comes from a female donor with multiple sclerosis, enrolled in a pregnancy study. The CDR3 sequence: CASSRMGQSQETQYF. CDR3 coding DNA: TGCGCCAGCAGCAGAATGGGACAGAGTCAAGAGACCCAGTACTTC.